This T cell receptor (beta chain) comes out of a study of blood T cell repertoires in COVID-19. Study as a whole: The United States, Italy and Spain were the sources of the acute and convalescent COVID-19 samples.

Assay: immunoSEQ multiplex PCR; the TCRdb copy retains only in-frame clones and omits some. The sample records hundreds of thousands of clones, roughly 85% being singletons. V gave up 5 bases and J gave up 8 bases, with 7 bases separating them. Germline-derived CDR1 and CDR2 are SGHNT and YENEEA. This CDR3 is built from 12 residues. The sequence derives from a man aged 45-60 years with active or convalescent COVID-19. The V call is TRBV11-3, the J call TRBJ1-6, with a weak D call TRBD1 (5 bases). The sequenced sample was peripheral blood. DNA of the CDR3: TGTGCCAGCAGCAAAGGGGATTCACCCCTCCACTTT. Translated, it gives CASSKGDSPLHF.